This T cell receptor beta chain was recovered during a study of siplizumab effects on memory and regulatory T cells. The assay was immunoSEQ multiplex PCR, and TCRdb's table has in-frame clones only and misses some. The repertoire holds 95,000 to 130,000 clones, with approximately 94% as singletons. Notes on this clone: Its specificity is unknown.

Germline CDR1 is MGHDK and CDR2 is SYGVNS. The germline V and J ends were trimmed by 9 bases and 2 bases, with 14 bases remaining between them. The CDR3 length is 13 residues. The study's findings and limits: Unstimulated subsets were the mapping target of only a minor fraction of alloreactive clones. Confirmatory evidence of suppressive function in proliferating siplizumab-culture Tregs was not obtained. Siplizumab brought about a significant reduction in alloreactive sequences traceable to unstimulated CD4+ memory cells.

The sequenced material came from non-Treg CD4+ T cells sorted from blood. This TCR was recovered from a human donor in good health. This chain links TRBV25-1 with TRBJ2-7; possible D gene TRBD1, 5 bases. The CDR3 region has the DNA TGTGCCAGTTACTCGACAGCAACCTACGAGCAGTACTTC. It translates to CASYSTATYEQYF.